This T cell receptor (beta chain) was identified during a study of regulatory and conventional T cells in RAG deficiency. The protocol was immunoSEQ multiplex PCR, while the TCRdb copy is restricted to in-frame clones and leaves out a portion. Of roughly 32,000 clones in the sample, around 96% were seen once. Study-wide findings and caveats: Shannon entropy was markedly lower and Simpson indices higher in RAG-deficient patients than control T-cell subsets. Omenn patients showed >80% Treg-Tconv overlap and shorter CDR3 lengths. Other subsets showed around 9.4-fold reductions, but Treg unique TCR beta sequences fell about 92-fold in these patients.

Germline CDR1 is SGHRS and CDR2 is YFSETQ. The CDR3 is 13 amino acids. The V end was cut by 4 bases, the J end by 5 bases, with 10 bases between. As regards this clone: Its target is not known.

Genomic DNA came from blood conventional CD4+ T cells gated CD25-low CD127-high. The same data also went into a second study, on regulatory T cells. According to that study: The primer mix had 52 TRBV and 13 TRBJ primers. Regulatory T cells showed the strongest V-J pair restriction and V/J gene skewing among patient repertoires.

This receptor was identified in a human donor in good health. V is TRBV5-1 and J is TRBJ2-1; a possible D gene is TRBD2 (6 bases). Sequencing was carried out using CD25- CD4+ T cells sorted from blood. The CDR3 bases are TGCGCCAGCAGCCCACCGGGAGACAATGAGCAGTTCTTC. Its translation: CASSPPGDNEQFF. The whole variable domain, remainder taken from reference TRBV5-1 and TRBJ2-1, is KAGVTQTPRYLIKTRGQQVTLSCSPISGHRSVSWYQQTPGQGLQFLFEYFSETQRNKGNFPGRFSGRQFSNSRSEMNVSTLELGDSALYLCASSPPGDNEQFFGPGTRLTVL.